This TCR beta chain was observed in a study of blood T cell repertoires in COVID-19. Under the authors' procedure: Amplification of reference gene primers provided the estimated nucleated cell counts. Libraries were prepared by immunoSEQ multiplex PCR; TCRdb keeps only in-frame clonotypes and omits some of them. The D gene and trimming were derived from the DNA, and the V and J assignments and clone size from that table. The sample yields around 300,000 clones, 65% to 90% seen once. V was pared by 1 base and J by 3 bases, with 9 bases between. The length of the CDR3 is 14 residues. Germline V gene lookup returns CDR1 SGHTA and CDR2 FQGNSA.

The TCR comes from a human donor in a cohort sampled during active COVID-19. The V gene is TRBV7-2, the J gene TRBJ1-1, with D uncertain. The material sequenced was peripheral blood. The chain's CDR3 is CASSLDQADTEAFF. The CDR3 DNA sequence: TGTGCCAGCAGCTTAGATCAGGCCGACACTGAAGCTTTCTTT. Using reference TRBV7-2 and TRBJ1-1 for the parts outside the CDR3, the full variable domain is GAGVSQSPSNKVTEKGKDVELRCDPISGHTALYWYRQSLGQGLEFLIYFQGNSAPDKSGLPSDRFSAERTGGSVSTLTIQRTQQEDSAVYLCASSLDQADTEAFFGQGTRLTVV.